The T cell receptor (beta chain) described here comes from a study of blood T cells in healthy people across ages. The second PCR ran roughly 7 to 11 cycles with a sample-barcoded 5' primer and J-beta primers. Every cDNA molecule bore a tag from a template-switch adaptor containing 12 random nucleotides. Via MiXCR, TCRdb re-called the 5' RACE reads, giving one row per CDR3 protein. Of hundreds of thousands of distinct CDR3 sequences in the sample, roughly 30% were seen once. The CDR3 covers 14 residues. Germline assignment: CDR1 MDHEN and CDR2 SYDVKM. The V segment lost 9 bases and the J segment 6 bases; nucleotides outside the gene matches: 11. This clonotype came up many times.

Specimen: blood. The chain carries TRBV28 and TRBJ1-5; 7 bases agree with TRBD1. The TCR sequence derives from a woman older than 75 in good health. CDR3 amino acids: CASRGGLRSQPQHF. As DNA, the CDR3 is TGTGCCAGTCGAGGGGGCCTTAGGTCTCAGCCCCAGCATTTT. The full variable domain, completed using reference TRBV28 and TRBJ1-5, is DVKVTQSSRYLVKRTGEKVFLECVQDMDHENMFWYRQDPGLGLRLIYFSYDVKMKEKGDIPEGYSVSREKKERFSLILESASTNQTSMYLCASRGGLRSQPQHFGDGTRLSIL.